This passage covers 18 T cell receptor beta chains from one sample sequenced in a study of T cell responses to AZD1222 COVID-19 vaccine. TCRdb keeps only in-frame clones here, not all; method: immunoSEQ multiplex PCR. The sample lists around 180,000 clones; 75% to 90% were seen once. Sequencing was performed on peripheral blood, taken on day 0 of AZD1222 vaccination. The receptors were sampled from an adult in good health.

This clone was observed a single time. The rearrangement joins TRBV6-5 to TRBJ2-3, with D perhaps TRBD1 (5 bases). CDR1 is MNHEY and CDR2 is SVGAGI in the germline V gene. V was cut by 6 bases and J by 2 bases, with 12 bases left in between. CDR3 length equals 14 residues. This CDR3 reads CASRQGTVTDTQYF. The CDR3 DNA reads TGTGCCAGCAGGCAGGGTACGGTCACAGATACGCAGTATTTT.

This rearrangement joins TRBV5-5 to TRBJ2-1, with D possibly matching TRBD2 (6 bases). The V gene lost 7 bases and the J gene lost 1 base, with 18 bases spanning the gap. Germline V gives CDR1 SGHKS, CDR2 YYEKEE (reference sequence). The CDR3 has 16 residues. CDR3 bases: TGTGCCAGCGGCAACAAGGCGGGGCTATCCTACAATGAGCAGTTCTTC. This sequence encodes CASGNKAGLSYNEQFF.

This clone occurred once. The rearrangement joins TRBV4-1 to TRBJ1-1, with TRBD1 matching over 7 bases. V lost 4 bases, J lost 7 bases, and 12 bases stayed unmatched. The CDR3 has 15 amino acids. The germline gives CDR1 MGHRA, CDR2 YSYEKL. CDR3 region: CASSRGQAGTNEAFF. The CDR3 coding sequence is TGCGCCAGCAGCCGAGGACAGGCGGGGACCAATGAAGCTTTCTTT.

As regards this clone: At the DNA level, this CDR3 is encoded by other sequences in the same sample as well. The chain recombines TRBV27 with TRBJ1-1, with D tentatively TRBD1 (6 bases). Germline CDR1 and CDR2: MNHEY and SMNVEV (reference sequence). V lost 2 bases and J 5 bases, leaving 9 bases between the germline ends. CDR3 length equals 13 residues. The CDR3 DNA sequence: TGTGCCAGCAGTTTACAGGGGAGAACTGAAGCTTTCTTT. Its protein is CASSLQGRTEAFF.

V gene TRBV27 combines with J gene TRBJ1-1; D gene uncertain. Germline V gene data show CDR1 as MNHEY and CDR2 as SMNVEV (reference sequence). CDR3 size: 13 residues. V was pared by 5 bases and J by 5 bases, with 12 bases between. CDR3 amino acids: CASSLYPGTEAFF. CDR3 bases: TGTGCCAGCAGTCTTTACCCAGGAACTGAAGCTTTCTTT.

The chain employs TRBV6-5 and TRBJ2-7, with D perhaps matching TRBD1 (5 bases). V dropped 0 bases and J dropped 0 bases, with 9 bases sitting between them. The germline CDR1 and CDR2 sequences are MNHEY and SVGAGI. The CDR3 sequence is 15 residues long. The CDR3 is CASSYSTESSYEQYF. The CDR3 nucleotides are TGTGCCAGCAGTTACTCGACAGAATCCTCCTACGAGCAGTACTTC.

This rearrangement joins TRBV11-3 to TRBJ2-6; D is possibly TRBD1 (6 bases). Trimming removed 9 bases from V and 2 bases from J, with 14 bases in between. Germline CDR1 and CDR2: SGHNT and YENEEA. The CDR3 extends over 15 amino acids. The CDR3 sequence is CARNHRVPGANVLTF. Here the CDR3 DNA reads TGTGCCAGAAACCACAGGGTTCCTGGGGCCAACGTCCTGACTTTC. The whole variable domain, filled in from reference TRBV11-3 and TRBJ2-6, reads EAGVVQSPRYKIIEKKQPVAFWCNPISGHNTLYWYLQNLGQGPELLIRYENEEAVDDSQLPKDRFSAERLKGVDSTLKIQPAELGDSAVYLCARNHRVPGANVLTFGAGSRLTVL.

The chain links TRBV19 to TRBJ1-5, with no clear D. Germline values: CDR1 LNHDA, CDR2 SQIVND (reference sequence). The CDR3 consists of 13 residues. V was cut by 8 bases and J by 1 base, with 9 bases left in between. The CDR3 DNA is TGTGCCAGTGCTCGTCAGAGCAATCAGCCCCAGCATTTT. It yields the protein CASARQSNQPQHF.

This chain joins TRBV10-3 and TRBJ1-5, with TRBD1 as a possible D gene (6 bases). V was shortened by 3 bases and J by 7 bases, with 7 bases between the two germline ends. CDR1 is ENHRY, CDR2 SYGVKD, per germline. CDR3 size: 12 residues. The CDR3 loop is CAISDGGQPQHF. CDR3 DNA sequence: TGTGCCATCAGTGACGGGGGCCAGCCCCAGCATTTT.

The chain uses TRBV2 and TRBJ2-7, with no clear D. This CDR3 contains 11 residues. Germline CDR1 SNHLY, CDR2 FYNNEI. V dropped 4 bases and J dropped 4 bases, with 5 bases sitting between them. CDR3 in DNA: TGTGCCAGCAGTGCCACTTACGAGCAGTACTTC. Translation gives CASSATYEQYF.

This sequence joins TRBV7-9 and TRBJ2-5; 8 bases line up with TRBD2. CDR3 size: 16 residues. Germline lookup yields CDR1 SEHNR and CDR2 FQNEAQ (reference sequence). The V and J ends lost 1 base and 2 bases, in that order; junction bases with no gene match: 6. The CDR3 sequence is CASSLGAGGEQETQYF. In nucleotides, the CDR3 is TGTGCCAGCAGCTTAGGTGCGGGGGGTGAGCAAGAGACCCAGTACTTC.

This clone was observed once. The V call is TRBV10-2, the J call TRBJ1-4, with D unclear. The V gene lost 3 bases and the J gene lost 7 bases, with 33 bases spanning the gap. CDR3 length equals 21 residues. From germline, CDR1 is WSHSY and CDR2 SAAADI. Here the CDR3 DNA reads TGCGCCAGCAGTGAAGTATTGGGAACGGGTTATCTCCCTGCGAAGGGTGAAAAACTGTTTTTT. Protein: CASSEVLGTGYLPAKGEKLFF.

This chain joins TRBV3-1 (or the pseudogene TRBV3-2) and TRBJ1-1; unclear D gene. CDR1 and CDR2 (germline): LGHDT, YNNKEL (reference sequence). Trimming took 0 bases from V and 0 from J, leaving 14 bases between them. The CDR3 covers 17 residues. The chain's CDR3 is CASSQDRQRIMNTEAFF. CDR3 in DNA: TGTGCCAGCAGCCAAGATAGGCAGAGAATTATGAACACTGAAGCTTTCTTT.

V gene TRBV28 combines with J gene TRBJ2-3, with D uncertain. Trimming removed 3 bases from V and 6 bases from J, with 13 bases in between. Germline V CDR1 and CDR2: MDHEN, SYDVKM. This CDR3 contains 14 residues. The CDR3: CASSFAASRDTQYF. The CDR3 region has the DNA TGTGCCAGCAGTTTTGCGGCTAGTAGGGATACGCAGTATTTT.

This chain links TRBV11-2 with TRBJ2-1; D unresolved. The CDR3 totals 16 residues. The germline gives CDR1 SGHAT, CDR2 FQNNGV. V was shortened by 0 bases and J by 7 bases, with 16 bases between the two germline ends. CDR3 DNA sequence: TGTGCCAGCAGCTTAGAAGGAAGAGTGGGATATAATGAGCAGTTCTTC. It specifies CASSLEGRVGYNEQFF.

The rearrangement links TRBV28 to TRBJ1-1; D ambiguous. V lost 2 bases to trimming and J lost 2 bases, with 6 bases between them. CDR1 and CDR2 (germline): MDHEN, SYDVKM. This CDR3 is 13 amino acids long. For the CDR3, the DNA is TGTGCCAGCAGTTTACCCCAAAACACTGAAGCTTTCTTT. This gives the protein CASSLPQNTEAFF. The whole variable domain, filled in from reference TRBV28 and TRBJ1-1, reads DVKVTQSSRYLVKRTGEKVFLECVQDMDHENMFWYRQDPGLGLRLIYFSYDVKMKEKGDIPEGYSVSREKKERFSLILESASTNQTSMYLCASSLPQNTEAFFGQGTRLTVV.

This clone was counted once. This chain connects TRBV5-6 to TRBJ1-2; 7 bases map to TRBD1. The J segment lost 3 bases and the V segment lost 3 bases, leaving 5 bases of the junction unmatched. CDR1 and CDR2 from the germline V gene are SGHDT and YYEEEE. This CDR3 has 14 residues. CDR3: CASSWLTGDYGYTF. The CDR3 DNA reads TGTGCCAGCAGCTGGCTAACAGGGGACTATGGCTACACCTTC. Complete variable domain (other parts from reference TRBV5-6 and TRBJ1-2): DAGVTQSPTHLIKTRGQQVTLRCSPKSGHDTVSWYQQALGQGPQFIFQYYEEEERQRGNFPDRFSGHQFPNYSSELNVNALLLGDSALYLCASSWLTGDYGYTFGSGTRLTVV.

V gene TRBV6-1 combines with J gene TRBJ2-3, with D perhaps matching TRBD1 (7 bases). The germline V and J ends were trimmed by 4 bases and 5 bases, with 19 bases remaining between them. Looked up from germline, CDR1 is MNHNS and CDR2 is SASEGT. The CDR3 is 16 residues long. The CDR3: CASSVSGGPVGDTQYF. CDR3 DNA: TGTGCCAGCAGTGTATCAGGGGGGCCGGTCGGAGATACGCAGTATTTT.